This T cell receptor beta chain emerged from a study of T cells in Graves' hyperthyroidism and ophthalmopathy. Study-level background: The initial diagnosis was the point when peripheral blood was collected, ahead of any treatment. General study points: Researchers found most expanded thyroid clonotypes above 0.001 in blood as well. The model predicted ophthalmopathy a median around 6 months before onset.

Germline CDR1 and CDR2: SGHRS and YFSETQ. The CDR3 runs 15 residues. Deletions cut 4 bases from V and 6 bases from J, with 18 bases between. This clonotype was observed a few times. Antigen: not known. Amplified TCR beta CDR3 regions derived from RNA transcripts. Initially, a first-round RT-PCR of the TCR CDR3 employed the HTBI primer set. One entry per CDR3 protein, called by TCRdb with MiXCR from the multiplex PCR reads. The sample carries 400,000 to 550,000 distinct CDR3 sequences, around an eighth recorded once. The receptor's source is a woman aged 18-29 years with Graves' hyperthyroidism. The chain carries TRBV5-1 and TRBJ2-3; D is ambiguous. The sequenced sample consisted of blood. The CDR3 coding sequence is TGCGCCAGCAGCGGCGACACCGCGACAATTGATACGCAGTATTTT. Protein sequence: CASSGDTATIDTQYF.